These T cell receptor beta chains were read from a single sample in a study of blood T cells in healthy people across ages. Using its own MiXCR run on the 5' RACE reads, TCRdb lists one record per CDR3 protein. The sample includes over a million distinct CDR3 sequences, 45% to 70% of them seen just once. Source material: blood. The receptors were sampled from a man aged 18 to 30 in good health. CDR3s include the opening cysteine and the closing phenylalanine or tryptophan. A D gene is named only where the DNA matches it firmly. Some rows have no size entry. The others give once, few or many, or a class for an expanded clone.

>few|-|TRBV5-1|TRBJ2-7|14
CANSSAGSSYEQYF
TGCGCCAACAGTTCGGCGGGCAGTTCTTACGAGCAGTACTTC
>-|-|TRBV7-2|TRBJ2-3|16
CASSYQGIGGTDTQYF
TGTGCCAGCAGCTACCAGGGAATCGGTGGAACAGATACGCAGTATTTT
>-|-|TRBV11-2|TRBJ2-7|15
CASSFIPSNTYEQYF
TGTGCCAGCAGCTTCATCCCCAGCAACACCTACGAGCAGTACTTC
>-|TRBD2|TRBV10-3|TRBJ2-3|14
CATGTSGSTDTQYF
TGTGCCACGGGGACTAGCGGGAGCACAGATACGCAGTATTTT
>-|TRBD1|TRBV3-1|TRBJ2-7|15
CASSDGTGPSYEQYF
TGTGCCAGCAGCGACGGGACAGGTCCTTCCTACGAGCAGTACTTC
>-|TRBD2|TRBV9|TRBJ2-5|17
CASSPRPRDYLRETQYF
TGTGCCAGCAGCCCTCGCCCCCGGGACTACTTGAGAGAGACCCAGTACTTC
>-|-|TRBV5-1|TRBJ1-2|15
CASSPAGTSNYGYTF
TGCGCCAGCAGCCCGGCCGGGACATCTAACTATGGCTACACCTTC
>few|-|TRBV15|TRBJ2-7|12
CATSRAGNEQYF
TGTGCCACCAGCAGAGCCGGAAACGAGCAGTACTTC
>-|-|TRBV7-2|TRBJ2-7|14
CASSPRQGNHEQYF
TGTGCCAGCAGCCCAAGACAAGGGAACCACGAGCAGTACTTC
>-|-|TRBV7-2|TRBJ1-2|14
CASSLSSNNYGYTF
TGTGCCAGCAGCTTATCGTCTAATAACTATGGCTACACCTTC
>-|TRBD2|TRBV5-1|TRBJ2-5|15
CASSLGLAERETQYF
TGCGCCAGCAGCTTGGGACTAGCAGAAAGGGAGACCCAGTACTTC
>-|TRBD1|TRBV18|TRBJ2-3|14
CASNRGSTTDTQYF
TGTGCCAGCAACAGGGGCTCGACCACAGATACGCAGTATTTT
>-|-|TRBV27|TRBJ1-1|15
CASSLSAGSGAEAFF
TGTGCCAGCAGTTTATCGGCAGGGAGTGGAGCTGAAGCTTTCTTT
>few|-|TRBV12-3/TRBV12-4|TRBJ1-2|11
CASTHSGGYTF
TGTGCCAGCACCCACTCTGGTGGCTACACCTTC
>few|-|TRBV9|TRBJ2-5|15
CASSVEGWIGETQYF
TGTGCCAGCAGCGTAGAGGGGTGGATCGGTGAGACCCAGTACTTC
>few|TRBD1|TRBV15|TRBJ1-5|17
CATSRDPPGQANQPQHF
TGTGCCACCAGCAGAGATCCCCCGGGACAGGCAAATCAGCCCCAGCATTTT
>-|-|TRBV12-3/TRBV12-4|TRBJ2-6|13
CASTFAGANALTF
TGTGCCAGCACCTTCGCTGGGGCCAACGCCCTGACTTTC
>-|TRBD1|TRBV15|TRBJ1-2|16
CATSRTGTGDNYGYTF
TGTGCCACCAGCAGAACCGGGACAGGGGATAACTATGGCTACACCTTC
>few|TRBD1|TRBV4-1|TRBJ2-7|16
CASSQGSGDRSDEQYF
TGCGCCAGCAGCCAAGGATCGGGGGACAGGTCCGACGAGCAGTACTTC
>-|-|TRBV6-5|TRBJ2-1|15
CASSYSGPSGNEQFF
TGTGCCAGCAGTTACTCAGGTCCCAGCGGTAATGAGCAGTTCTTC
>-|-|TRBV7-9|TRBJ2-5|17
CASSFEKISWYQETQYF
TGTGCCAGCAGTTTTGAGAAGATCTCCTGGTACCAAGAGACCCAGTACTTC
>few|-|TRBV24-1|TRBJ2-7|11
CATSDIYEQYF
TGTGCCACCAGTGATATATACGAGCAGTACTTC
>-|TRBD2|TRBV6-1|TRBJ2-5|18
CASKRAGGPHGLQETQYF
TGTGCCAGCAAAAGGGCGGGAGGCCCTCACGGCCTTCAAGAGACCCAGTACTTC
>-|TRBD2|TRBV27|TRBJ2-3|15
CASSQPGGSPDTQYF
TGTGCCAGCAGCCAGCCGGGCGGGAGTCCAGATACGCAGTATTTT
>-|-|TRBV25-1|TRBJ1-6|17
CASSDAWLAGEVSPLHF
TGTGCCAGCAGTGACGCCTGGTTAGCAGGAGAAGTGTCACCCCTCCACTTT
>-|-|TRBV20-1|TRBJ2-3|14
CSARERSSADTQYF
TGCAGTGCTAGAGAACGCAGTAGTGCAGATACGCAGTATTTT
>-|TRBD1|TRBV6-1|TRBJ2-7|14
CASSVDRFSYEQYF
TGTGCCAGCAGTGTGGACAGGTTCTCCTACGAGCAGTACTTC
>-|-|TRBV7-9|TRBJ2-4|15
CASSFDITSGDIQYF
TGTGCCAGCAGCTTCGACATTACATCGGGGGACATTCAGTACTTC
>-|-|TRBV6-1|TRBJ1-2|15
CASSGSARGSYGYTF
TGTGCCAGCAGTGGAAGCGCCAGGGGTTCCTATGGCTACACCTTC
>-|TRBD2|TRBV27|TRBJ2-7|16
CASSPRGGGGHNEQYF
TGTGCCAGCAGCCCTCGCGGGGGCGGGGGGCACAATGAGCAGTACTTC
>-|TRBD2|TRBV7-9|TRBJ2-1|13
CASSPWREDEQFF
TGTGCCAGCAGCCCGTGGCGGGAGGATGAGCAGTTCTTC
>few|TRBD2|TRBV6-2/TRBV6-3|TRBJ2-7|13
CASRVAGGYEQYF
TGTGCCAGCAGGGTAGCGGGAGGCTACGAGCAGTACTTC
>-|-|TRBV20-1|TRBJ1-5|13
CSARTNSNQPQHF
TGCAGTGCCCGGACAAATAGCAATCAGCCCCAGCATTTT
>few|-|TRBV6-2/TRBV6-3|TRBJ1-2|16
CARSAFQPGTNYGYTF
TGTGCCAGATCCGCTTTCCAACCAGGGACTAACTATGGCTACACCTTC
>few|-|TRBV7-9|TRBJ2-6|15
CASSLGSFGANVLTF
TGTGCCAGCAGCTTAGGGAGCTTCGGGGCCAACGTCCTGACTTTC
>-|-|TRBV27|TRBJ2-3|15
CASSLTLVNTDTQYF
TGTGCCAGCAGTTTAACCCTGGTGAACACAGATACGCAGTATTTT
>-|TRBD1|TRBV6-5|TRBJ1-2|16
CASKYDRGKGLDGYTF
TGTGCCAGCAAATATGACAGGGGGAAGGGTTTGGATGGCTACACCTTC
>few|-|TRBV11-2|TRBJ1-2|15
CASSLSVTNNYGYTF
TGTGCCAGCAGCTTATCAGTGACAAACAACTATGGCTACACCTTC
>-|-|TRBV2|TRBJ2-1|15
CASSDRFTTNNEQFF
TGTGCCAGCAGTGACAGGTTCACTACTAACAATGAGCAGTTCTTC
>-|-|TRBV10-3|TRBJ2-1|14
CAISESGVGHEQFF
TGTGCCATCAGTGAGTCGGGAGTGGGCCATGAGCAGTTCTTC
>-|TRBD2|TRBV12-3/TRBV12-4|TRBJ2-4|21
CASSLELAGGGGTLAKNIQYF
TGTGCCAGCAGTTTGGAACTAGCGGGAGGTGGGGGCACTCTAGCCAAAAACATTCAGTACTTC
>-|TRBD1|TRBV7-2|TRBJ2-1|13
CASSSTGLNEQFF
TGTGCCAGCAGCTCGACAGGGCTGAATGAGCAGTTCTTC
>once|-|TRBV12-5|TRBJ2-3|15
CASGLDQDHTDTQYF
TGTGCTAGTGGTTTGGATCAGGACCACACAGATACGCAGTATTTT
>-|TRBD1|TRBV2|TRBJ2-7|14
CASSELRGLHEQYF
TGTGCCAGCAGTGAACTCAGGGGGCTCCACGAGCAGTACTTC
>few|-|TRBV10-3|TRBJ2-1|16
CAISEARGSGGNEQFF
TGTGCCATCAGTGAGGCCAGGGGTTCCGGTGGGAATGAGCAGTTCTTC
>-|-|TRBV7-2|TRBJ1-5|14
CASSLRTNNQPQHF
TGTGCCAGCAGCTTAAGGACCAACAATCAGCCCCAGCATTTT
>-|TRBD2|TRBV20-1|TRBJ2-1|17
CSASRLAGGGSYNEQFF
TGCAGTGCTAGTCGACTAGCGGGGGGCGGCTCCTACAATGAGCAGTTCTTC
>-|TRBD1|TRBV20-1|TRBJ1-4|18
CSARDLRRATGANEKLFF
TGCAGTGCTAGAGATCTCCGGAGAGCTACAGGGGCTAATGAAAAACTGTTTTTT
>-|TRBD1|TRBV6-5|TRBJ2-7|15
CASSPGTGPSYEQYF
TGTGCCAGCAGTCCCGGGACAGGTCCGTCCTACGAGCAGTACTTC
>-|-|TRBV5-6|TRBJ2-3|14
CAGRSRSSTDTQYF
TGTGCCGGCAGGTCGCGGTCTAGCACAGATACGCAGTATTTT
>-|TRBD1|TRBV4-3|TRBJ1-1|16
CASSQDQTGALTEAFF
TGCGCCAGCAGCCAAGACCAGACAGGGGCCCTCACTGAAGCTTTCTTT
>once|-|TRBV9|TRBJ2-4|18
CASSVGPGVIHVKNIQYF
TGTGCCAGCAGCGTAGGCCCGGGAGTGATTCACGTCAAAAACATTCAGTACTTC
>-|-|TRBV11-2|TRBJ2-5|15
CASRMGSVNANEQYF
TGTGCCAGCAGAATGGGGTCGGTCAATGCGAATGAGCAGTACTTC
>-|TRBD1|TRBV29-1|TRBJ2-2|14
CSVRDRANTGELFF
TGCAGCGTACGGGACAGGGCGAACACCGGGGAGCTGTTTTTT
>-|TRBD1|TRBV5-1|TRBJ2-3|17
CASSLALGQGAQDTQYF
TGCGCCAGCAGCTTGGCCCTCGGCCAGGGGGCGCAAGATACGCAGTATTTT
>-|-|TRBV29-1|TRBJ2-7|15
CSVLASAKKYYEQYF
TGCAGCGTTCTTGCTTCGGCCAAGAAATACTACGAGCAGTACTTC